The 8 T cell receptor beta chains listed next were all sequenced from one sample in a study of blood T cell repertoires in COVID-19 (dated by TCRdb to 2018 to 2020). Preparation of the library involved the immunoSEQ multiplex PCR assay. Drawn from immuneACCESS, this table holds only the in-frame rearrangements with V and J called that TCRdb kept. Clones are partly lost; checked studies trace under half to an unresolved V gene and leave the rest unexplained. The sample table lists about 260,000 clones, 65% to 85% of them with a count of one. Together, the top ten hold approximately 1.4% of the sample. What was sequenced was peripheral blood. These receptors were obtained from a middle-aged woman who had recovered from COVID-19.

The chain recombines TRBV7-9 with TRBJ1-2; no clear D gene. Deletions cut 0 bases from V and 6 bases from J, with 14 bases between. In germline, CDR1 is SEHNR, CDR2 FQNEAQ (reference sequence). CDR3 length equals 15 residues. CDR3 sequence reads: CASSLAVGPENGYTF. CDR3 DNA: TGTGCCAGCAGCTTAGCGGTGGGCCCAGAGAATGGCTACACCTTC.

The V call is TRBV7-2, the J call TRBJ1-1; the match to TRBD1 covers 9 bases. This CDR3 has 14 residues. With 5 bases clipped from V and 4 bases from J, the junction kept 5 bases outside the gene matches. Germline CDR1 reads SGHTA; CDR2 reads FQGNSA. CDR3 amino acids: CASSNRGRVTEAFF. CDR3 coding DNA: TGTGCCAGCAGCAACAGGGGGCGCGTCACTGAAGCTTTCTTT.

V usage is TRBV4-1 and J usage is TRBJ2-1; the match to TRBD1 covers 9 bases. J was trimmed by 10 bases and V by 3 bases; bases with no gene match: 7. The CDR3 totals 14 residues. CDR1 MGHRA and CDR2 YSYEKL come from the germline V gene. CDR3 protein: CASSQGQGFNEQFF. The CDR3 nucleotides read TGCGCCAGCAGCCAGGGACAGGGTTTCAACGAGCAGTTCTTC.

The V and J genes are TRBV6-5 and TRBJ1-1; D perhaps matches TRBD1 (5 bases). The V gene's germline CDR1 is MNHEY and CDR2 SVGAGI. This CDR3 contains 14 residues. The germline V and J ends were trimmed by 6 bases and 5 bases, with 16 bases remaining between them. CDR3 coding DNA: TGTGCCAGCAGCTTTGCCCGGGGGAATACTGAAGCTTTCTTT. It yields the protein CASSFARGNTEAFF.

The chain combines TRBV9 with TRBJ2-3; possible D gene TRBD2, 6 bases. The V end lost 3 bases, the J end lost 2 bases, and 16 bases lay between the germline ends. The CDR3 loop spans 16 amino acids. Germline V gene data show CDR1 as SGDLS and CDR2 as YYNGEE. CDR3 sequence (DNA): TGTGCCAGCAGCGAGCGTGGGGCGGGGCCCACAGATACGCAGTATTTT. Its translation: CASSERGAGPTDTQYF.

The chain uses TRBV7-2 and TRBJ2-7, with D unclear. CDR3 length: 14 amino acids. V was shortened by 1 base and J by 3 bases, with 10 bases between the two germline ends. Germline CDR1 is SGHTA and CDR2 is FQGNSA. The DNA of the CDR3 is TGTGCCAGCAGCTTAGACTACGTCGACTACGAGCAGTACTTC. It yields the protein CASSLDYVDYEQYF. The entire variable domain, with the rest obtained from reference TRBV7-2 and TRBJ2-7, is as follows: GAGVSQSPSNKVTEKGKDVELRCDPISGHTALYWYRQSLGQGLEFLIYFQGNSAPDKSGLPSDRFSAERTGGSVSTLTIQRTQQEDSAVYLCASSLDYVDYEQYFGPGTRLTVT.

The chain links TRBV14 to TRBJ1-4; D gene unclear. V lost 0 bases, J lost 2 bases, and 13 bases lay in between. The CDR3 contains 17 residues. CDR1 SGHDN and CDR2 FVKESK come from the germline V gene. Here the CDR3 DNA reads TGTGCCAGCAGCCAAGATTGGAGGGAGTTTACTAATGAAAAACTGTTTTTT. This encodes CASSQDWREFTNEKLFF.

In this sample, this clone turned up a few times. The V call is TRBV4-1, the J call TRBJ1-1; no clear D. This CDR3 has 14 amino acids. Germline CDR1 MGHRA, CDR2 YSYEKL. V lost 0 bases and J 1 base, leaving 6 bases between the germline ends. The CDR3 DNA is TGCGCCAGCAGCCAAGAAGCAGGGAACACTGAAGCTTTCTTT. Residues: CASSQEAGNTEAFF.